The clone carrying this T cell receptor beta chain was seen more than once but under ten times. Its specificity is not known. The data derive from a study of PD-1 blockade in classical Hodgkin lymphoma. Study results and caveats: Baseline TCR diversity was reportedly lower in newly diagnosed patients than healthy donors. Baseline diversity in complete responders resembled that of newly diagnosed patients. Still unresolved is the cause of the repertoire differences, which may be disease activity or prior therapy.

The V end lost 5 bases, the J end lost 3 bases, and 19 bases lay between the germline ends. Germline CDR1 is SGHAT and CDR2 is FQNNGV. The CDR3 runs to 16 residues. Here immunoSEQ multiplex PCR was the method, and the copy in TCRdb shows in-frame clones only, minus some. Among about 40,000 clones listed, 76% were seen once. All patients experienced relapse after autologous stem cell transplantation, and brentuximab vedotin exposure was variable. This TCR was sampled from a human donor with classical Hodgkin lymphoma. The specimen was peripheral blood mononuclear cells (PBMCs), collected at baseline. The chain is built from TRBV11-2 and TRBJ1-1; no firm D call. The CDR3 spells CASSRSVLGMDTEAFF. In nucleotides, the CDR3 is TGTGCCAGCAGCCGCAGTGTTTTGGGGATGGACACTGAAGCTTTCTTT.